What follows are 3 T cell receptor beta chains derived from one specimen sequenced in a study of cytomegalovirus exposure and HLA in healthy donors. With 60 Vbeta and 13 Jbeta primers, the PCR was carried out. Clones were read by immunoSEQ multiplex PCR, and TCRdb kept only the in-frame ones, dropping some. This sample carries about 130,000 clones, about 82% of them seen once, and the ten largest clones take about 1%. The sample consisted of PBMCs. The source of these receptors is a boy aged 5-17 years in good health and CMV-seronegative.

V is TRBV27 and J is TRBJ1-2; TRBD1 is a possible D gene (6 bases). The V gene lost 8 bases and the J gene lost 3 bases, with 13 bases spanning the gap. Germline V gene sequence: CDR1 MNHEY, CDR2 SMNVEV (reference sequence). The CDR3 extends over 13 amino acids. Here the CDR3 reads CASGAGADYGYTF. Here the CDR3 DNA reads TGTGCCAGCGGGGCAGGGGCGGACTATGGCTACACCTTC.

The chain has TRBV4-1 and TRBJ1-1, with a tentative D call TRBD1 (5 bases). V shed 5 bases and J shed 5 bases, with 21 bases lying between them. CDR1 is MGHRA, CDR2 YSYEKL, per germline. This CDR3 has 16 residues. CDR3 protein: CASSFRPLRGLTEAFF. DNA of the CDR3: TGCGCCAGCAGCTTTCGGCCTCTCCGGGGGTTGACTGAAGCTTTCTTT.

V usage is TRBV6-5 and J usage is TRBJ1-2; TRBD1 is a possible D gene (6 bases). The germline CDR1 and CDR2 sequences are MNHEY and SVGAGI. The CDR3 has 13 amino acids. Trimming took 7 bases from V and 4 from J, leaving 13 bases between them. This CDR3 is CASISTGSYGYTF. DNA of the CDR3: TGTGCCAGCATCTCAACAGGGTCCTATGGCTACACCTTC.